This TCR beta chain was obtained from a study of T cells in Graves' hyperthyroidism and ophthalmopathy. Overall study findings and caveats: The model foresaw ophthalmopathy a median about 6.5 months prior to onset.

A remark on this clonotype: Its antigen remains unidentified.

These patients, aged 18 to 65, had recently diagnosed hyperthyroidism lasting under 2 months. Pregnant or lactating patients were excluded, as were those with uncontrolled infection or other autoimmune disease. Diagnostic assessment was based on clinical symptoms, serum thyroxine and TRAb, thyroid ultrasound and orbital computed tomography. Amplification targeted TCR beta CDR3 regions from RNA transcripts. When the TCR CDR3 underwent first-round RT-PCR, the HTBI primer set was used. TCRdb called the multiplex PCR reads again in MiXCR, with one record for every CDR3 protein. The sample gives a few hundred thousand distinct CDR3 sequences, 15% to 17% of which show up once; under 7.5% is in the top ten. Per germline, CDR1 LGHNA and CDR2 YSLEER. CDR3 length: 15 amino acids. Trimming stripped 1 base from V and 3 bases from J, with 13 bases between.

The clonotype originates from a young woman with Graves' hyperthyroidism. The chain couples TRBV4-3 to TRBJ2-7, with D maybe TRBD1 (6 bases). Sample: blood. The CDR3 nucleotides read TGCGCCAGCAGCCAAGCAAACAGGGATTTCTACGAGCAGTACTTC. It is translated as CASSQANRDFYEQYF.